Here is one T cell receptor (beta chain) with its context. Different DNA sequences within this sample yield the same CDR3. In the study's own analysis: The assay estimated nucleated cells by amplifying reference gene primers. Repertoires were generated with immunoSEQ multiplex PCR, while TCRdb's copy carries only in-frame clones and drops some. V, J and clone size are those of that table, while D and trimming were read from the DNA. The sample records about 270,000 clones, 75% to 90% being singletons. The sample comes from a study of blood T cell repertoires in COVID-19. Across the whole study: The samples span acute and convalescent COVID-19 from the United States, Italy and Spain.

Across 20 to 25 US areas, participants ranged in age from roughly 18 to 95 years. Deletions cut 1 base from V and 0 bases from J, with 4 bases between. CDR1 is SGHAT, CDR2 FQNNGV, per germline. CDR3 length: 13 residues. The specimen sequenced was PBMCs or T cells enriched from blood (not recorded which). This chain uses TRBV11-2 with TRBJ2-7; D is unclear. The sequence was collected from a woman aged 25 to 39 with acute COVID-19. CDR3 amino acids: CASSLAVSYEQYF. The CDR3 nucleotides are TGTGCCAGCAGCTTAGCGGTCTCCTACGAGCAGTACTTC.